The clone carrying this TCR beta chain occurred once. This record comes from a study of T cell changes during pregnancy in multiple sclerosis. This CDR3 is built from 15 residues. Germline assignment: CDR1 MGHRA and CDR2 YSYEKL. The V gene end was trimmed by 1 base and the J gene end by 4 bases; junction bases not matched to a gene: 5. The protocol was immunoSEQ multiplex PCR, while the TCRdb copy is restricted to in-frame clones and leaves out a portion. The sample yields about 59,000 clones, roughly 94% seen once. The sequenced sample was CD8+ T cells from peripheral blood mononuclear cells, obtained after pregnancy. This receptor was obtained from a female donor with multiple sclerosis, enrolled in a pregnancy study. This chain uses TRBV4-1 with TRBJ2-7; 9 bases are shared with TRBD2. Here the CDR3 reads CASSQVREGGYEQYF. CDR3 nucleotides: TGCGCCAGCAGCCAAGTGCGGGAGGGCGGGTACGAGCAGTACTTC.